This T cell receptor beta chain was sequenced in a study of radiation and T cells in renal cell carcinoma. On this clone itself: Its antigen is not known.

Study-wide results and caveats: Top tumor clonotypes rose in blood 2 weeks post-radiation, then contracted. Pretreatment tumor biopsies were lacking, so baseline clonotypes are unknown.

Using immunoSEQ multiplex PCR, the repertoire was profiled, and TCRdb retains in-frame clones only, with some absent. The sample records tens of thousands of clones, around 85% being singletons. Germline V gene sequence: CDR1 LNHDA, CDR2 SQIVND (reference sequence). There are 14 residues in the CDR3. J was trimmed by 6 bases and V by 0 bases; bases with no gene match: 1. Time point indicated: blood 4 weeks post-SBRT, at nephrectomy. Sample treatment: 15 Gy SBRT to primary tumor, nephrectomy 4 weeks later. Nephrectomy followed 15 Gy stereotactic body radiation by 4 weeks. Blood was sampled at baseline, 2 weeks and 4 weeks after SBRT.

Source: blood, taken from a patient whose treatment included radiotherapy and nephrectomy. The genes are TRBV19 and TRBJ1-5, with 8 bases identical to TRBD1. The TCR comes from a man aged 50-59 years with renal cell carcinoma. CDR3: CASSIEQGGQPQHF. For the CDR3, the DNA is TGTGCCAGTAGTATAGAACAGGGGGGTCAGCCCCAGCATTTT.